These 3 T cell receptor beta chains originate from one sample sequenced in a study of cytomegalovirus exposure and HLA in healthy donors. PCR involved 60 Vbeta and 13 Jbeta primers. Produced via immunoSEQ multiplex PCR; TCRdb's table is partial and in-frame only. The data hold around 150,000 clones, with about 75% observed a single time. Sequencing was performed on PBMCs. Every receptor here comes from a male donor in good health and CMV-seronegative.

Concerning this clone: At the DNA level, this CDR3 is encoded by other sequences in the same sample as well. The chain carries TRBV9 and TRBJ1-2; D gene ambiguous. V lost 0 bases and J lost 3, with 9 bases in between. The V gene's germline CDR1 is SGDLS and CDR2 YYNGEE. The CDR3 sequence is 14 residues long. The CDR3 protein is CASSVGGGDYGYTF. The CDR3 DNA follows: TGTGCCAGCAGCGTAGGAGGAGGAGACTATGGCTACACCTTC. Based on the CDR3 plus reference TRBV9 and TRBJ1-2, the full variable domain is DSGVTQTPKHLITATGQRVTLRCSPRSGDLSVYWYQQSLDQGLQFLIQYYNGEERAKGNILERFSAQQFPDLHSELNLSSLELGDSALYFCASSVGGGDYGYTFGSGTRLTVV.

The chain is built from TRBV5-6 and TRBJ2-5; 12 nucleotides match TRBD2. Trimming removed 4 bases from V and 2 bases from J; junction bases left unmatched: 6. This CDR3 is 16 amino acids long. The germline V gene encodes CDR1 SGHDT and CDR2 YYEEEE. CDR3 nucleotides: TGTGCCAGCAGCCCCGGGACTAGCGGGTTACAAGAGACCCAGTACTTC. Translated: CASSPGTSGLQETQYF.

This clone was counted only a few times. The chain has TRBV29-1 and TRBJ1-2, with 8 nucleotides matching TRBD1. The J segment lost 8 bases and the V segment lost 2 bases, leaving 10 bases of the junction unmatched. This CDR3 is 14 amino acids long. Germline V gives CDR1 SQVTM, CDR2 ANQGSEA. CDR3 sequence reads: CSVERSRTGKGYTF. For the CDR3, the DNA is TGCAGCGTTGAACGAAGCAGGACAGGGAAGGGCTACACCTTC. Filled out from reference TRBV29-1 and TRBJ1-2, the complete variable domain reads SAVISQKPSRDICQRGTSLTIQCQVDSQVTMMFWYRQQPGQSLTLIATANQGSEATYESGFVIDKFPISRPNLTFSTLTVSNMSPEDSSIYLCSVERSRTGKGYTFGSGTRLTVV.